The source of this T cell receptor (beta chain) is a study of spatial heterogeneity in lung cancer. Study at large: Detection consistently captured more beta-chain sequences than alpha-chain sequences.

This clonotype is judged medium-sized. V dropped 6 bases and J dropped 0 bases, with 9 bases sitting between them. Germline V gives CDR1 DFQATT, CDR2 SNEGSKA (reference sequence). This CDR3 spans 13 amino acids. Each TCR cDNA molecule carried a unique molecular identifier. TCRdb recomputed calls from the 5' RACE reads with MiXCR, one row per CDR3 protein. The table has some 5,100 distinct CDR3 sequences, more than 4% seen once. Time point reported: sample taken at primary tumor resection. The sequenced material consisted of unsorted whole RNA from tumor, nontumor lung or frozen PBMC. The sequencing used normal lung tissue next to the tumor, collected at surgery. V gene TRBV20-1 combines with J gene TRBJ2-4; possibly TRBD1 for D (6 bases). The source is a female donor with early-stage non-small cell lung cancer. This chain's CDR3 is CSATGSAKNIQYF. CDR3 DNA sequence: TGCAGTGCAACAGGGTCAGCCAAAAACATTCAGTACTTC.